These T cell receptor beta chains were read from a single sample in a study of blood T cell repertoires in COVID-19. Method: immunoSEQ multiplex PCR; TCRdb's copy keeps in-frame clones and lacks some. The sample has 150,000 or so clones; over 65% are singletons. The sample consisted of peripheral blood. Receptors were obtained from a woman of 80 years or more with acute or convalescent COVID-19. Each CDR3 is given with its conserved first and last residue. The order of the fields is D gene, clone size, V gene, J gene, CDR3 DNA, CDR3 protein. D genes are given only for firm matches. A clone size is listed for some rows: how often the clone was seen (once, few, many), or a class if it is expanded.

.	.	TRBV11-2	TRBJ2-7	TGTGCCAGCAGCCTGGCGGACAGTGCCTACGAGCAGTACTTC	CASSLADSAYEQYF
.	.	TRBV2	TRBJ1-4	TGTGCCAGCAGCGGACCGGGAACAACTAATGAAAAACTGTTTTTT	CASSGPGTTNEKLFF
.	.	TRBV6-1	TRBJ1-5	TGTGCCAGCAGTGAGAGGACTTGGGAGCAGCCCCAGCATTTT	CASSERTWEQPQHF
.	once	TRBV6-1	TRBJ2-1	TGTGCCAGCAGTGATGAGCTGTTCTCCTACAATGAGCAGTTCTTC	CASSDELFSYNEQFF
.	.	TRBV3-1/TRBV3-2	TRBJ2-3	TGTGCCAGCAGCCAAGCCAGCGCAAACTTGCAGTATTTT	CASSQASANLQYF
.	.	TRBV3-1/TRBV3-2	TRBJ1-2	TGTGCCAGCAGCCATTCACCTATATGCTACACCTTC	CASSHSPICYTF
TRBD1	.	TRBV19	TRBJ2-1	TGTGCCAGTAGTATAGATCACAGGGGGCAGTACAATGAGCAGTTCTTC	CASSIDHRGQYNEQFF
TRBD1	.	TRBV10-3	TRBJ2-1	TGTGCCATCAGTCCGGGACAGGGGTACAATGAGCAGTTCTTC	CAISPGQGYNEQFF
.	.	TRBV18	TRBJ2-3	TGTGCCAGCTCACCCTTCCAGGGGTCTAGCACAGATACGCAGTATTTT	CASSPFQGSSTDTQYF
TRBD1	.	TRBV28	TRBJ1-1	TGTGCCAGCAGTTCCGGGACAGGGTTCGGAAACACTGAAGCTTTCTTT	CASSSGTGFGNTEAFF
TRBD2	.	TRBV28	TRBJ2-2	TGTGCCAGCAGTTCTTGGACTAGCGGGAACCCCGGGGAGCTGTTTTTT	CASSSWTSGNPGELFF
TRBD1	.	TRBV9	TRBJ2-7	TGTGCCAGCAGCGTAGGGACAGGGGCCTACGAGCAGTACTTC	CASSVGTGAYEQYF
TRBD1	few	TRBV12-3/TRBV12-4	TRBJ1-4	TGTGCCAGCACCAGGGACAGTAAAGAGAAACTGTTTTTT	CASTRDSKEKLFF
TRBD1	many	TRBV7-9	TRBJ1-2	TGTGCCAGCAGCGGGTCCCAGACAGGGACTAACTATGGCTACACCTTC	CASSGSQTGTNYGYTF
.	.	TRBV5-1	TRBJ2-7	TGCGCCAGCAGGAGGTATTCCTCCTACGAGCAGTACTTC	CASRRYSSYEQYF
.	.	TRBV3-1/TRBV3-2	TRBJ2-1	TGTGCCAGCAGCCAAGAAAGGCGGAGTGAGCAGTTCTTC	CASSQERRSEQFF
.	.	TRBV27	TRBJ2-5	TGTGCCAGCAGTGTGGGCCCATGGGAGACCCAGTACTTC	CASSVGPWETQYF
TRBD1	.	TRBV9	TRBJ2-7	TGTGCCAGCAGCGTAGAAGGGACAGGGTTCTACGAGCAGTACTTC	CASSVEGTGFYEQYF
TRBD1	.	TRBV7-3	TRBJ1-6	TGTGCCAGCAGCCCGGGACAGGCTGCGACCTCACCCCTCCACTTT	CASSPGQAATSPLHF
TRBD1	.	TRBV30	TRBJ2-7	TGTGCCTGGAGTACAGGACAGGGGTACTACGAGCAGTACTTC	CAWSTGQGYYEQYF
.	few	TRBV19	TRBJ1-5	TGTGCCAGTAGTCCGCAGAATCAGCCCCAGCATTTT	CASSPQNQPQHF
TRBD1	many	TRBV7-2	TRBJ2-7	TGTGCCAGCAGCTCCCGGCCGGGACAGCCTCCTGAGCAGTACTTC	CASSSRPGQPPEQYF
TRBD1	.	TRBV10-1	TRBJ2-1	TGCGCCAGCAGAGCAGGGGGCACTGAGCAGTTCTTC	CASRAGGTEQFF
.	few	TRBV5-1	TRBJ2-7	TGCGCCAGCAGGTTCCGGACAGCAACCTACGAGCAGTACTTC	CASRFRTATYEQYF
.	.	TRBV30	TRBJ2-1	TGTGCCTGGAGTGGGCTGGGGGGGGCCGCCAACAATGAGCAGTTCTTC	CAWSGLGGAANNEQFF
TRBD1	.	TRBV6-4	TRBJ2-3	TGTGCCAGCAGTGAGGCAGGACAGGGGACAGATACGCAGTATTTT	CASSEAGQGTDTQYF
TRBD1	.	TRBV3-1/TRBV3-2	TRBJ2-7	TGTGCCAGCTCGACCGGGACAGACTACGAGCAGTACTTC	CASSTGTDYEQYF
.	.	TRBV2	TRBJ2-1	TGTGCCAGCAGTGTGGGGGGAAGCTCCTACAATGAGCAGTTCTTC	CASSVGGSSYNEQFF
TRBD1	.	TRBV19	TRBJ1-1	TGTGCCAGTAGTCATTCACGACAGGGGGCGGAAGCTTTCTTT	CASSHSRQGAEAFF